These T cell receptor beta chains were read from a single sample in a study of post-analysis software for immune sequencing data. Each CDR3 protein gets one entry after TCRdb re-called the PCR reads with MiXCR. The sample records 350,000 to 450,000 distinct CDR3 sequences, roughly 38% being singletons. Material for sequencing was blood. The source of these receptors is a girl aged 2 to 9 with multiple sclerosis. Each CDR3 is given with its conserved first and last residue. The D gene is left open where the match is weak. Size is omitted from some rows. Given values are once, few, many or a class for expanded clones.

- TRBJ2-5 TRBV25-1 TRBD2 CASTYGTSRETQYF TGTGCCAGCACCTACGGGACTAGCCGAGAGACCCAGTACTTC
- TRBJ2-1 TRBV28 TRBD2 CASAGGAITLNEQFF TGTGCCAGCGCCGGGGGGGCTATTACTCTCAATGAGCAGTTCTTC
- TRBJ2-1 TRBV20-1 TRBD2 CSVGASGREFYNEQFF TGCAGTGTCGGGGCTAGCGGGAGAGAATTCTACAATGAGCAGTTCTTC
- TRBJ1-2 TRBV9 - CASTPRGLGVDGYTF TGTGCCAGCACTCCCCGGGGGCTCGGTGTGGATGGCTACACCTTC
few TRBJ1-5 TRBV24-1 - CATSDANHSNQPQHF TGTGCCACCAGTGATGCTAACCATAGCAATCAGCCCCAGCATTTT
- TRBJ1-5 TRBV30 TRBD1 CAWSVGQGNQPQHF TGTGCCTGGAGTGTGGGACAGGGGAATCAGCCCCAGCATTTT
- TRBJ1-6 TRBV7-9 - CASSRTGRNSPLHF TGTGCCAGCAGCCGGACCGGGAGGAATTCACCCCTCCACTTT
- TRBJ2-1 TRBV6-1 TRBD1 CASNRDYRGLGYNEQFF TGTGCCAGCAACCGTGATTACAGGGGGCTTGGGTACAATGAGCAGTTCTTC
- TRBJ2-7 TRBV7-2 TRBD2 CASSSREYKRNEQYF TGTGCCAGCAGCTCGCGGGAGTACAAACGGAACGAGCAGTACTTC
few TRBJ2-7 TRBV7-9 - CASSFPTGPEQYF TGTGCCAGCAGCTTCCCGACCGGGCCCGAGCAGTACTTC
- TRBJ2-4 TRBV5-1 - CASSHDHEYIQYF TGCGCCAGCAGCCACGACCACGAGTACATTCAGTACTTC
- TRBJ1-2 TRBV2 - CASSDPGLANYGYTF TGTGCCAGCAGTGATCCGGGACTTGCCAACTATGGCTACACCTTC
few TRBJ2-5 TRBV20-1 - CSAKGSNQETQYF TGCAGTGCAAAAGGCTCTAACCAAGAGACCCAGTACTTC
few TRBJ2-1 TRBV12-3/TRBV12-4 - CASSPNYNEQFF TGTGCCAGCAGTCCCAACTACAATGAGCAGTTCTTC
- TRBJ2-3 TRBV7-2 TRBD2 CASSAPGTSGRHTQYF TGTGCCAGCAGCGCCCCCGGGACTAGCGGGAGGCATACGCAGTATTTT
- TRBJ1-5 TRBV10-3 - CAISESLDQPQHF TGTGCCATCAGTGAGTCACTGGATCAGCCCCAGCATTTT
- TRBJ2-3 TRBV20-1 TRBD2 CSAALTSGTHADTQYF TGCAGTGCCGCCTTAACTAGCGGGACGCACGCAGATACGCAGTATTTT